The entry below describes one T cell receptor beta chain. What it binds is not known. Each PCR replicate from the sorted subsets contained about 210 ng DNA, which is 30,000 or so T cell genomes. Profiled with immunoSEQ multiplex PCR; TCRdb holds only in-frame clones, not every one. The sample contains about 2 million clones, over 85% of which appear only once. The sample is drawn from a study of shared clonotypes between healthy human individuals. Findings of the study overall: It was the few donors that limited the genetic and exposure-history diversity represented.

Germline-derived CDR1 and CDR2 are PRHDT and FYEKMQ (reference sequence). V was trimmed by 2 bases and J by 4 bases, leaving 14 bases between them. The CDR3 runs to 16 residues. It was CD45RO-negative cells, positively selected for CCR7, that made up naive CD8 cells, with terminally differentiated effector memory CD45RA+ cells excluded. The sequencing input was naive CD8+ T cells sorted from blood. The source of this sequence is a man younger than 30 in good health. The genes are TRBV13 and TRBJ1-4; no clear D gene. The CDR3 is CASSLRLNSNNEKLFF. As DNA, the CDR3 is TGTGCCAGCAGCTTAAGGTTAAACAGTAATAATGAAAAACTGTTTTTT.